What follows is one TCR beta chain and its context. The antigen remains unidentified. This specimen comes from a study of a mutant IDH1 vaccine in newly diagnosed glioma. Study-level background: Patients were started on vaccination 4-6 weeks after radiotherapy alone, or with temozolomide cycles.

The time point is: week 47, end of study. With topical imiquimod, each dose of the vaccine consisted of 300 ug of mutant IDH1 20-mer peptide. Profiled with immunoSEQ multiplex PCR; TCRdb holds only in-frame clones, not every one. The repertoire holds about 56,000 clones, roughly 87% seen once, with 3% to 4% in the top ten. This TCR was recovered from a woman aged 45-65 years with glioma. Sequenced here: PBMCs, sampled from a glioma patient whose treatment included an IDH1 peptide vaccine.

The CDR3 DNA sequence: TGTGCCAGTACCCGGGGACAGTGGGGAGGAACTGAAGCTTTCTTT. Residues: CASTRGQWGGTEAFF. This chain uses TRBV19 with TRBJ1-1; the match to TRBD1 covers 7 bases. The germline V gene has CDR1 LNHDA and CDR2 SQIVND (reference sequence). The CDR3 is 15 residues long. The V and J ends lost 7 bases and 5 bases, in that order; junction bases with no gene match: 13.